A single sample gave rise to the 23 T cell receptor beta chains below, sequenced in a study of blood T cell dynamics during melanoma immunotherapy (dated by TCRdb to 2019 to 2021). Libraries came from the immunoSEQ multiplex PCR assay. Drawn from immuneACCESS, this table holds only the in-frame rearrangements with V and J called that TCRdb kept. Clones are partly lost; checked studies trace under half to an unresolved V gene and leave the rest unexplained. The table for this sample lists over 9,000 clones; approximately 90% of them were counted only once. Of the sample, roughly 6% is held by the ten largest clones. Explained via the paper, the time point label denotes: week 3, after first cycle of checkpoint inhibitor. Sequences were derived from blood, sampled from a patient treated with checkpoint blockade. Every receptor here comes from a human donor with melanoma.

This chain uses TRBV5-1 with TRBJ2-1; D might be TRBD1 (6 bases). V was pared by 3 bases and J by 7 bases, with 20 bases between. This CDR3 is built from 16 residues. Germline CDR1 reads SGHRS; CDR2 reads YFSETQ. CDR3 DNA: TGCGCCAGCAGCTACCGACCTTCTGGGGGCCGGAATGAGCAGTTCTTC. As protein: CASSYRPSGGRNEQFF.

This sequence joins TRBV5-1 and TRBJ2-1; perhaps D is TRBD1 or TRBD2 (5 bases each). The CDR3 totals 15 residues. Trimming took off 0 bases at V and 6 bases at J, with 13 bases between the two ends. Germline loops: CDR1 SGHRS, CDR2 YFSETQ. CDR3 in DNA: TGCGCCAGCAGCTTGGAGGGACGGTCAGCCAATGAGCAGTTCTTC. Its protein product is CASSLEGRSANEQFF.

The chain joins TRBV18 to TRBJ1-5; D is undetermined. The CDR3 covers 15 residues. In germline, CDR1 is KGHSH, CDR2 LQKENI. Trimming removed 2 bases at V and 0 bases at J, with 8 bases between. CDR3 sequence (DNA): TGTGCCAGCTCACCAGCTACAGCTAGCAATCAGCCCCAGCATTTT. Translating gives CASSPATASNQPQHF.

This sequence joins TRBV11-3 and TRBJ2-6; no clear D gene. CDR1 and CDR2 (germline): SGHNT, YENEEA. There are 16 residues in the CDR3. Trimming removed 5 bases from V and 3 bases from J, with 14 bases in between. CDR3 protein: CASSPGRSFGANVLTF. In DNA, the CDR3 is TGTGCCAGCAGCCCCGGACGGTCCTTTGGGGCCAACGTCCTGACTTTC.

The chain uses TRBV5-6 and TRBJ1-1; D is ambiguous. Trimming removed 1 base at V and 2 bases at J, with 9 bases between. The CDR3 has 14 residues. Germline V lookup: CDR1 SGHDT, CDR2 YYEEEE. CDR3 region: CASSLRGINTEAFF. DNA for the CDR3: TGTGCCAGCAGCTTGAGAGGGATAAACACTGAAGCTTTCTTT.

This CDR3 reads CAWSLPSSLDSPLHF. CDR3 nucleotide sequence: TGTGCCTGGAGTCTACCCAGTTCTCTCGATTCACCCCTCCACTTT. This chain uses TRBV30 with TRBJ1-6; D ambiguous. CDR1 and CDR2 from the germline V gene are GTSNPN and SVGIG (reference sequence). Between the trimmed V and J ends, which lost 2 bases and 8 bases, there was a span of 16 bases. The length of the CDR3 is 15 residues.

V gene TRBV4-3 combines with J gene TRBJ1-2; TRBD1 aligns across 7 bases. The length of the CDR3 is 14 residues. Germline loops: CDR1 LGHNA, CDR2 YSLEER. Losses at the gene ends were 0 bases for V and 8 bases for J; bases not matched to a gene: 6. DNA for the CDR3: TGCGCCAGCAGCCAAGAAGACAGGGTTGGAGGCTACACCTTC. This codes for CASSQEDRVGGYTF.

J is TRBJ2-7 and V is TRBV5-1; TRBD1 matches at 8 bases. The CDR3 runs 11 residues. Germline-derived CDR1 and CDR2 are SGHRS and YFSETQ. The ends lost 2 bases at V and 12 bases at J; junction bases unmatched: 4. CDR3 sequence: CASSFRTGRYF. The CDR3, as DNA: TGCGCCAGCAGCTTTAGGACAGGGAGGTACTTC.

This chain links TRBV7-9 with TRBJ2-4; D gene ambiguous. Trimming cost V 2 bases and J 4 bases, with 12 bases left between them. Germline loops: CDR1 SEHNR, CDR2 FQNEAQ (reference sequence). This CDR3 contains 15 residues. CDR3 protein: CASSLSGRVKNIQYF. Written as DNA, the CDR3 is TGTGCCAGCAGCTTATCTGGTAGGGTTAAAAACATTCAGTACTTC.

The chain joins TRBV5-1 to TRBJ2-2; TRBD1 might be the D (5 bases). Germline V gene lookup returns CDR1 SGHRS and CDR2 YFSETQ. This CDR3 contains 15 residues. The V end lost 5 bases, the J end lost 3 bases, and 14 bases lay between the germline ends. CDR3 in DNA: TGCGCCAGCAGATATGGACAATGGGACACCGGGGAGCTGTTTTTT. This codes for CASRYGQWDTGELFF.

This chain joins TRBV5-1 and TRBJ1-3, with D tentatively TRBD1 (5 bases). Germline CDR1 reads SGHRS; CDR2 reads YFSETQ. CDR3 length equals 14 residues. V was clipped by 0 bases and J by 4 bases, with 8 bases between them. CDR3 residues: CASSLAGRGNTIYF. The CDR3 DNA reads TGCGCCAGCAGCTTGGCAGGGAGGGGAAACACCATATATTTT.

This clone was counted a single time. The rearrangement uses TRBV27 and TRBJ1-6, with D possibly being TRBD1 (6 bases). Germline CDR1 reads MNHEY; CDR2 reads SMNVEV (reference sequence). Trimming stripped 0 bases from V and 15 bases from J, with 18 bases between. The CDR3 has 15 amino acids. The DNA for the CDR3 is TGTGCCAGCAGTTTATCGAAGACAGGCCAGGGCGACCTCCACTTT. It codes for CASSLSKTGQGDLHF.

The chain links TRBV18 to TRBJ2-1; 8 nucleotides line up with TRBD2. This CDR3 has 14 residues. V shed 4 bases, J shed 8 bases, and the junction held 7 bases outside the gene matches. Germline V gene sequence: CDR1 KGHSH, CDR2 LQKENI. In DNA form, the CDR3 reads TGTGCCAGCTCACAGCGGGGGCGGATCGATGAGCAGTTCTTC. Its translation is CASSQRGRIDEQFF.

CDR3 amino acids: CASSYGGSDTQYF. The CDR3 DNA reads as TGTGCCAGCAGTTACGGGGGGTCAGATACGCAGTATTTT. The chain combines TRBV6-5 with TRBJ2-3; perhaps TRBD2 as D (6 bases). V lost 2 bases and J 4 bases, leaving 7 bases between the germline ends. CDR3 size: 13 residues. Germline assignment: CDR1 MNHEY and CDR2 SVGAGI.

CDR3 sequence reads: CASSLGWGAGNTIYF. The DNA of the CDR3 is TGTGCCAGCAGCTTAGGATGGGGTGCGGGAAACACCATATATTTT. The chain couples TRBV7-2 to TRBJ1-3, with unresolved D. Germline V lookup: CDR1 SGHTA, CDR2 FQGNSA. V was cut by 1 base and J by 4 bases, with 11 bases left in between. The CDR3 is 15 amino acids.

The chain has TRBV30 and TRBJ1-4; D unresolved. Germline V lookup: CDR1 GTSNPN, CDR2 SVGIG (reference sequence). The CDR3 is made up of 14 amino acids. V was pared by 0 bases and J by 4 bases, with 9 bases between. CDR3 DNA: TGTGCCTGGAGTGTACTCCCGAGTAATGAAAAACTGTTTTTT. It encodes CAWSVLPSNEKLFF.

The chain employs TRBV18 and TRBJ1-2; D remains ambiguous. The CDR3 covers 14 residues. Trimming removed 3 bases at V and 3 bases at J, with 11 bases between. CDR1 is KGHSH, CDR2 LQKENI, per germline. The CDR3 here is CASSPGDGYYGYTF. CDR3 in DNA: TGTGCCAGCTCACCCGGGGATGGATACTATGGCTACACCTTC.

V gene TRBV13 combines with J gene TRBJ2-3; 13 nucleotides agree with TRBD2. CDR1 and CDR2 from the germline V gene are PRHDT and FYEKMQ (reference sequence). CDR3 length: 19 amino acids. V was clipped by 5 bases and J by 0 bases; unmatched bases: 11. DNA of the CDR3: TGTGCCAGCAGCCTACAGCCTCCGACTAGCGGGGGGAGCACAGATACGCAGTATTTT. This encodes CASSLQPPTSGGSTDTQYF.

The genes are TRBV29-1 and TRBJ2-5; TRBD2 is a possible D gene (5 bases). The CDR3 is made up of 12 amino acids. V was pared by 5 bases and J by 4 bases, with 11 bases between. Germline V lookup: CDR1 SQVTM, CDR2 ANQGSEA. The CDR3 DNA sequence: TGCAGCGTTAACGGGGAAGGAGAGACCCAGTACTTC. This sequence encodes CSVNGEGETQYF.

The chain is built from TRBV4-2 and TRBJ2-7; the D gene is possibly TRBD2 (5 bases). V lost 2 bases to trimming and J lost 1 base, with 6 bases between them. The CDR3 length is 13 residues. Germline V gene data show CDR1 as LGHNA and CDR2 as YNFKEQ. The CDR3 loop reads CASSQSGSYEQYF. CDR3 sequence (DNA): TGTGCCAGCAGCCAAAGCGGTTCCTACGAGCAGTACTTC.

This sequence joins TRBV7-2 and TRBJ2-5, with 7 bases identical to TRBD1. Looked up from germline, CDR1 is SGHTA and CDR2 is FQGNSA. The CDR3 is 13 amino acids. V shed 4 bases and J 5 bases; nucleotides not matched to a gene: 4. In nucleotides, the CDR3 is TGTGCCAGCAGCTGGGACAGTCGGGAGACCCAGTACTTC. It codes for CASSWDSRETQYF.

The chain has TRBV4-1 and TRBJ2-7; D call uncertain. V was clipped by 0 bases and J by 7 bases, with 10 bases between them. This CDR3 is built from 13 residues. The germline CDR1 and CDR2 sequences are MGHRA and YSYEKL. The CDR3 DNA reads TGCGCCAGCAGCCAAGATCAGACACTAGAGCAGTACTTC. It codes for CASSQDQTLEQYF.

In DNA, the CDR3 is TGTGCCAGCAGTTCTTCCGGGGACGGCTCCTACGAGCAGTACTTC. This encodes CASSSSGDGSYEQYF. V gene TRBV6-6 combines with J gene TRBJ2-7; D possibly uses TRBD1 or TRBD2 (5 bases each). This CDR3 has 15 residues. Trimming shortened V by 4 bases and J by 0 bases, and 13 bases separated the two germline ends. Looked up from germline, CDR1 is MNHNY and CDR2 is SVGAGI (reference sequence).